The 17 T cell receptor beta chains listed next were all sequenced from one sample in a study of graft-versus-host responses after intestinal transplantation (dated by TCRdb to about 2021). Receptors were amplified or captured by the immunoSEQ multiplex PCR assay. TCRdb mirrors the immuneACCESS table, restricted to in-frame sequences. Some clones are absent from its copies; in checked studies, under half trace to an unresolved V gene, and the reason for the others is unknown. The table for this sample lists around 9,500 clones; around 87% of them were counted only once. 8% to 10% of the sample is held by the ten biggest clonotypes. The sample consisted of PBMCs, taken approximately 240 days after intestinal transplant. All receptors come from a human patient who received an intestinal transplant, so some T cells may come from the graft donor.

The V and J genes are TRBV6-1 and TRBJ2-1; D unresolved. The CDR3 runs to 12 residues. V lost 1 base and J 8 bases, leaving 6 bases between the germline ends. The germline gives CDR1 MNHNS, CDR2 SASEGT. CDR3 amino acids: CASSEDWDEQFF. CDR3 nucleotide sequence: TGTGCCAGCAGTGAAGATTGGGATGAGCAGTTCTTC.

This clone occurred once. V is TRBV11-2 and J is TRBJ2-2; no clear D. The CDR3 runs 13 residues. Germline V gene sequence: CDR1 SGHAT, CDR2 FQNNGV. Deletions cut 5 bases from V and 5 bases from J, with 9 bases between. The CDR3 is CASSEKLTGELFF. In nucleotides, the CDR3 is TGTGCCAGCAGCGAGAAGCTAACCGGGGAGCTGTTTTTT.

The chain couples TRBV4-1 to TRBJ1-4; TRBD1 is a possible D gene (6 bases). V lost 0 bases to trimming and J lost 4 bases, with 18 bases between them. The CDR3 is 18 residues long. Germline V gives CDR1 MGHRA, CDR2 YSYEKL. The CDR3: CASSQDRPEDSDNEKLFF. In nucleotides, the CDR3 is TGCGCCAGCAGCCAAGATCGACCCGAGGACAGTGATAATGAAAAACTGTTTTTT.

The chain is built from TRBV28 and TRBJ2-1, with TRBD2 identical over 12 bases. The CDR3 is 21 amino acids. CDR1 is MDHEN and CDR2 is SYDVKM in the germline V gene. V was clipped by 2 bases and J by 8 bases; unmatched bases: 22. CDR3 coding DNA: TGTGCCAGCAGTTTACGCCTAATAACTAGCGGGAGGACCACCTGGAGCGATGAGCAGTTCTTC. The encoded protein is CASSLRLITSGRTTWSDEQFF. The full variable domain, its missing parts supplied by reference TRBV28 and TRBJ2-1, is DVKVTQSSRYLVKRTGEKVFLECVQDMDHENMFWYRQDPGLGLRLIYFSYDVKMKEKGDIPEGYSVSREKKERFSLILESASTNQTSMYLCASSLRLITSGRTTWSDEQFFGPGTRLTVL.

Here the CDR3 reads CASSLGTGSSSTDTQYF. The CDR3 DNA reads TGTGCCAGCAGCTTAGGGACAGGTTCCTCTAGCACAGATACGCAGTATTTT. The genes are TRBV7-2 and TRBJ2-3; TRBD1 agrees at 7 bases. The CDR3 contains 17 residues. Germline V gene sequence: CDR1 SGHTA, CDR2 FQGNSA. The J segment lost 0 bases and the V segment lost 1 base, leaving 7 bases of the junction unmatched.

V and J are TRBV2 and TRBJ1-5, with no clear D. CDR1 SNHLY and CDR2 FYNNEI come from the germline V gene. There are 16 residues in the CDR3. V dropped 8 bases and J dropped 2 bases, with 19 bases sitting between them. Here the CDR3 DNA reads TGTGCCAGCCGAGGAGGGTCCTTAGAAGGCAATCAGCCCCAGCATTTT. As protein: CASRGGSLEGNQPQHF. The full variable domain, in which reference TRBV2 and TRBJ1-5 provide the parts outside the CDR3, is EPEVTQTPSHQVTQMGQEVILRCVPISNHLYFYWYRQILGQKVEFLVSFYNNEISEKSEIFDDQFSVERPDGSNFTLKIRSTKLEDSAMYFCASRGGSLEGNQPQHFGDGTRLSIL.

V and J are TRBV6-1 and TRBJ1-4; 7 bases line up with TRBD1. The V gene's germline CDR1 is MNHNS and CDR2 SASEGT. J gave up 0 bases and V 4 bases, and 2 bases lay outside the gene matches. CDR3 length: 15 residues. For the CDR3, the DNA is TGTGCCAGCAGTGGCGGACAGGCAACTAATGAAAAACTGTTTTTT. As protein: CASSGGQATNEKLFF.

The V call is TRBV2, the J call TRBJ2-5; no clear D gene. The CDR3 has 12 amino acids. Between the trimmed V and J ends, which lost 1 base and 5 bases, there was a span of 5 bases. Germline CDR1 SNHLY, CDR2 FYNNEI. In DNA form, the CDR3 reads TGTGCCAGCAGTGAAGACGGGGAGACCCAGTACTTC. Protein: CASSEDGETQYF.

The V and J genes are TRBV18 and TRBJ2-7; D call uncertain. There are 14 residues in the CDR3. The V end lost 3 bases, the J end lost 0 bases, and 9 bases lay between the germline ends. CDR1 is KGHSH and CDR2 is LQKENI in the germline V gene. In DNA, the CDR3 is TGTGCCAGCTCACCCGTGCTGAACTCCTACGAGCAGTACTTC. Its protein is CASSPVLNSYEQYF.

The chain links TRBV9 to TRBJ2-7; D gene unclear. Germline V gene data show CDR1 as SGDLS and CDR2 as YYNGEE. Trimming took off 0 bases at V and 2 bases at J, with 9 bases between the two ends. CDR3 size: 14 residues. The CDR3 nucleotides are TGTGCCAGCAGCGTAGATCCCACTCCCTACGAGCAGTACTTC. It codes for CASSVDPTPYEQYF.

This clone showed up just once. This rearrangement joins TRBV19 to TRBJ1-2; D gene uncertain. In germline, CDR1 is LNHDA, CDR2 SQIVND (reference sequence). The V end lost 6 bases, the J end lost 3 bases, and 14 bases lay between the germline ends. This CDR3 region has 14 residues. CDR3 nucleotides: TGTGCCAGTAGCCTTTCGACGAGCGACTATGGCTACACCTTC. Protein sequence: CASSLSTSDYGYTF.

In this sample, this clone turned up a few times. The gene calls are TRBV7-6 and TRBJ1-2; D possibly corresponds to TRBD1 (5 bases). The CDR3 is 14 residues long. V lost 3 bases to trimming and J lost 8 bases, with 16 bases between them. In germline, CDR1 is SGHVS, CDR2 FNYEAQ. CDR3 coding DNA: TGTGCCAGCAGCTTCCCGGGCGGGGCGCGGGGCTACACCTTC. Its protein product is CASSFPGGARGYTF.

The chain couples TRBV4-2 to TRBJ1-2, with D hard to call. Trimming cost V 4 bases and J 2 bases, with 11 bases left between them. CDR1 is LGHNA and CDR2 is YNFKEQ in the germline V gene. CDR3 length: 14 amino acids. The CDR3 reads CASSPYVRNYGYTF. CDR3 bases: TGTGCCAGCAGCCCCTATGTACGAAACTATGGCTACACCTTC.

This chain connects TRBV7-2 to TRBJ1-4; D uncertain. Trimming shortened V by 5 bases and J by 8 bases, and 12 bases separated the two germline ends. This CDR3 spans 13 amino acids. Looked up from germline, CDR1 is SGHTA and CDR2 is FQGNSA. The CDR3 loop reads CASSAKMGEKLFF. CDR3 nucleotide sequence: TGTGCCAGCAGCGCAAAGATGGGCGAAAAACTGTTTTTT.

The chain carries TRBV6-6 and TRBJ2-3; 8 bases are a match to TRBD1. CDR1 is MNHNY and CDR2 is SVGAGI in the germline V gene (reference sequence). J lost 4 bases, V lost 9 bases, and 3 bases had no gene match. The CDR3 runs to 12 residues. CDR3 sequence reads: CASQGAADTQYF. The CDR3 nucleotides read TGTGCCAGTCAGGGGGCGGCAGATACGCAGTATTTT.

The CDR3 DNA is TGCGCCAGCAGCCAAGAACCCCCCCCTCCTCGGACCTGGGGCGGGGTCTACAATGAGCAGTTCTTC. Its protein product is CASSQEPPPPRTWGGVYNEQFF. This sequence joins TRBV4-1 and TRBJ2-1; tentative D call: TRBD2 (6 bases). Germline V gene lookup returns CDR1 MGHRA and CDR2 YSYEKL. V shed 0 bases and J shed 3 bases, with 30 bases lying between them. The CDR3 spans 22 residues.

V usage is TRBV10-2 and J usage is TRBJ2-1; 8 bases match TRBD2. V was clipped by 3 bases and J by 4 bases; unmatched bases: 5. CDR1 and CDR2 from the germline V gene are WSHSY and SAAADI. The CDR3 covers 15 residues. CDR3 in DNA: TGCGCCAGCAGTGACGGGACTAGGGTTTACAATGAGCAGTTCTTC. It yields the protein CASSDGTRVYNEQFF.